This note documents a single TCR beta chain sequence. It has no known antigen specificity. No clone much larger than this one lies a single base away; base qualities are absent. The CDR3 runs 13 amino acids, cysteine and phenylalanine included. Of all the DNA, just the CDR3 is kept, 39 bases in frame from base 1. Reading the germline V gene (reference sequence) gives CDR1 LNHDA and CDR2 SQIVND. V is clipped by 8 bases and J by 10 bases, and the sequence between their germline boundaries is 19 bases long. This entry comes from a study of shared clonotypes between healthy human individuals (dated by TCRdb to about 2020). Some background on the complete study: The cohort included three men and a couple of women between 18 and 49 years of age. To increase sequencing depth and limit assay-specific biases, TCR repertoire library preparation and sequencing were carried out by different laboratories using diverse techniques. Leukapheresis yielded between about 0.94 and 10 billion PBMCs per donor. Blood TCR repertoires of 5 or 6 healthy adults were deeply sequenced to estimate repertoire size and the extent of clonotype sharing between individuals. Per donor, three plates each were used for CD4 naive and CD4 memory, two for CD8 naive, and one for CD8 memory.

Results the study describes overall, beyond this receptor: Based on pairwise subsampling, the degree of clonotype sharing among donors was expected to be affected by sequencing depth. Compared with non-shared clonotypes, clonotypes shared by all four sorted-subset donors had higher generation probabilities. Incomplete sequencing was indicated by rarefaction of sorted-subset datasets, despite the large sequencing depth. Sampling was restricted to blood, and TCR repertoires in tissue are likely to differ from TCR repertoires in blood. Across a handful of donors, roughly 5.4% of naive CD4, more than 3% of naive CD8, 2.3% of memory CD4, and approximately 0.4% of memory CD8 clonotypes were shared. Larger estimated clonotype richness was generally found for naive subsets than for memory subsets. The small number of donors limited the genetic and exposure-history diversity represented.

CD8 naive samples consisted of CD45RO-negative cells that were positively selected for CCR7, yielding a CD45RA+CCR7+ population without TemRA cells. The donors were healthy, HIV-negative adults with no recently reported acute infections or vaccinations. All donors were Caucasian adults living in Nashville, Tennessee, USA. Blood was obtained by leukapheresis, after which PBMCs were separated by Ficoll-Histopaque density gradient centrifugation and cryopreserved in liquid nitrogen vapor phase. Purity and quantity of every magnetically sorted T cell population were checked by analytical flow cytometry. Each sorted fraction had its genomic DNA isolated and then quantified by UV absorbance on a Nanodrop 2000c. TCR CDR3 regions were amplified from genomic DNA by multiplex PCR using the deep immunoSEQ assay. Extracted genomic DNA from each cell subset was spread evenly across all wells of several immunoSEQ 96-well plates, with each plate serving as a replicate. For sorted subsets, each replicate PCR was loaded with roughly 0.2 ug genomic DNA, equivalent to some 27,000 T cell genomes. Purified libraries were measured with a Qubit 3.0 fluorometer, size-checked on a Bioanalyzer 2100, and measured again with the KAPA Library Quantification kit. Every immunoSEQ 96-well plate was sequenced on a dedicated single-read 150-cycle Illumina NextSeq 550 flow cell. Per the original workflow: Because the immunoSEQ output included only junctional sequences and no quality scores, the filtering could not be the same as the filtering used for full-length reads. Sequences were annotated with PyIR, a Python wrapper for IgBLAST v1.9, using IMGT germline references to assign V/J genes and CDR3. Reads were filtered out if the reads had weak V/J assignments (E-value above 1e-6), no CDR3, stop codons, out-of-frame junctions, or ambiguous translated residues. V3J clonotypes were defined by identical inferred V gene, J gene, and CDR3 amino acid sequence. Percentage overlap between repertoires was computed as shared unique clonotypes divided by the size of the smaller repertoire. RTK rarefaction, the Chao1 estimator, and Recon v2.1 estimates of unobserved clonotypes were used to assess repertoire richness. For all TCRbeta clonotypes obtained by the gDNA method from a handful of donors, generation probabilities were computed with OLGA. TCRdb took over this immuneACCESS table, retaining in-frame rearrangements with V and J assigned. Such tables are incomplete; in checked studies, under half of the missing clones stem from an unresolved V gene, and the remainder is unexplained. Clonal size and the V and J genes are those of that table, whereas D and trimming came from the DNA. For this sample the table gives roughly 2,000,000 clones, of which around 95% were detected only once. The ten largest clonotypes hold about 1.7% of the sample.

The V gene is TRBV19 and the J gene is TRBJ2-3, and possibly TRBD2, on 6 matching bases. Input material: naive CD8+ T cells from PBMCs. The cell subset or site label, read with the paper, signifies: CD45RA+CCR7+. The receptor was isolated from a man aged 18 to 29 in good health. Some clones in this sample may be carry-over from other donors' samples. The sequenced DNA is TGTGCCAGTGGGGTTGACGGGAGAGAGGCGCAGTATTTT. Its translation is CASGVDGREAQYF.